This is a list of T cell receptor beta chains from one sample in a study of graft-versus-host responses after intestinal transplantation. Clones were sequenced by immunoSEQ multiplex PCR, and TCRdb holds only the in-frame ones, with some missing. The sample consists of about 4,800 clones, approximately 32% of them appearing once. The sample here was alloreactive CD4+ T cells from a mixed lymphocyte reaction culture, taken before transplantation. These receptors were obtained from a human patient who was an organ donor for intestinal transplantation. CDR3s include the opening cysteine and the closing phenylalanine or tryptophan. A D gene is named only where the DNA matches it firmly. Expanded clones are given a class, and other clones once, few, many or no size at all.

j_call: TRBJ2-1; clone_size: medium-sized; v_call: TRBV7-9; d_call: TRBD2; cdr3_aa: CASSRTSYNEQFF; cdr3_nt: TGTGCCAGCAGCCGGACTAGCTACAATGAGCAGTTCTTC
j_call: TRBJ1-1; clone_size: medium-sized; v_call: TRBV5-1; d_call: TRBD1; cdr3_aa: CASSLSGTANTEAFF; cdr3_nt: TGCGCCAGCAGCTTGTCCGGGACAGCCAACACTGAAGCTTTCTTT
j_call: TRBJ1-2; clone_size: large; v_call: TRBV6-6; d_call: NA; cdr3_aa: CASNIPLTGRYGYTF; cdr3_nt: TGTGCCAGCAATATACCGCTGACAGGACGGTATGGCTACACCTTC
j_call: TRBJ1-6; clone_size: NA; v_call: TRBV4-2; d_call: TRBD1; cdr3_aa: CASSIWDREGTPLHF; cdr3_nt: TGTGCCAGCAGCATATGGGACAGGGAAGGGACACCCCTCCACTTT
j_call: TRBJ2-7; clone_size: NA; v_call: TRBV5-4; d_call: TRBD1; cdr3_aa: CASSLMPGTGGYEQYF; cdr3_nt: TGTGCCAGCAGCTTGATGCCCGGGACAGGGGGCTACGAGCAGTACTTC
j_call: TRBJ2-7; clone_size: few; v_call: TRBV28; d_call: TRBD2; cdr3_aa: CASRGGGAGVDYEQYF; cdr3_nt: TGTGCCAGCCGCGGGGGGGGAGCGGGGGTGGACTACGAGCAGTACTTC
j_call: TRBJ1-4; clone_size: few; v_call: TRBV30; d_call: NA; cdr3_aa: CAWSLGSNEKLFF; cdr3_nt: TGTGCCTGGAGTTTGGGTTCTAATGAAAAACTGTTTTTT
j_call: TRBJ2-3; clone_size: NA; v_call: TRBV19; d_call: TRBD2; cdr3_aa: CASSPQRGGRTDTQYF; cdr3_nt: TGTGCCAGTAGTCCCCAGCGGGGGGGCCGCACAGATACGCAGTATTTT
j_call: TRBJ1-6; clone_size: few; v_call: TRBV11-2; d_call: NA; cdr3_aa: CASSLGNYNSPLHF; cdr3_nt: TGTGCCAGCAGCTTGGGCAACTATAATTCACCCCTCCACTTT
j_call: TRBJ2-1; clone_size: NA; v_call: TRBV7-2; d_call: TRBD2; cdr3_aa: CASSIWTSNEQFF; cdr3_nt: TGTGCCAGCAGCATTTGGACTAGCAATGAGCAGTTCTTC
j_call: TRBJ1-2; clone_size: few; v_call: TRBV19; d_call: NA; cdr3_aa: CASSRAGVIANYGYTF; cdr3_nt: TGTGCCAGTAGTCGCGCAGGGGTGATAGCTAACTATGGCTACACCTTC
j_call: TRBJ2-3; clone_size: NA; v_call: TRBV10-3; d_call: TRBD2; cdr3_aa: CAIRPGLAGGADTQYF; cdr3_nt: TGTGCCATCAGACCGGGACTAGCGGGGGGGGCAGATACGCAGTATTTT
j_call: TRBJ2-3; clone_size: medium-sized; v_call: TRBV19; d_call: NA; cdr3_aa: CASSIDIVWAVQDTQYF; cdr3_nt: TGTGCCAGTAGTATAGACATAGTCTGGGCTGTACAGGATACGCAGTATTTT
j_call: TRBJ1-6; clone_size: once; v_call: TRBV20-1; d_call: NA; cdr3_aa: CSARQGSPLHF; cdr3_nt: TGCAGTGCTAGACAGGGTTCACCCCTCCACTTT
j_call: TRBJ1-4; clone_size: few; v_call: TRBV6-9; d_call: NA; cdr3_aa: CASRGRLGEKLFF; cdr3_nt: TGTGCCAGCAGAGGTAGATTGGGCGAAAAACTGTTTTTT
j_call: TRBJ2-3; clone_size: NA; v_call: TRBV5-4; d_call: NA; cdr3_aa: CASSPRASTDTQYF; cdr3_nt: TGTGCCAGCAGCCCTAGGGCCAGCACAGATACGCAGTATTTT
j_call: TRBJ1-6; clone_size: few; v_call: TRBV6-9; d_call: NA; cdr3_aa: CASREQGYNSPLHF; cdr3_nt: TGTGCCAGCAGAGAACAGGGCTATAATTCACCCCTCCACTTT
j_call: TRBJ1-2; clone_size: NA; v_call: TRBV7-2; d_call: NA; cdr3_aa: CASSPPRLYGYTF; cdr3_nt: TGTGCCAGCAGCCCCCCGCGGCTCTATGGCTACACCTTC
j_call: TRBJ2-6; clone_size: NA; v_call: TRBV1; d_call: NA; cdr3_aa: CTSRRIGLCTSRANVLTF; cdr3_nt: TGCACCAGCAGGAGAATCGGTTTGTGCACAAGTCGGGCCAACGTCCTGACTTTC
j_call: TRBJ2-1; clone_size: NA; v_call: TRBV28; d_call: TRBD2; cdr3_aa: CASSPGPGLEWNEQFF; cdr3_nt: TGTGCCAGCAGTCCTGGCCCGGGACTAGAGTGGAATGAGCAGTTCTTC
j_call: TRBJ1-5; clone_size: few; v_call: TRBV7-8; d_call: TRBD1; cdr3_aa: CASSGQGNQPQHF; cdr3_nt: TGTGCCAGCAGCGGACAGGGCAATCAGCCCCAGCATTTT
j_call: TRBJ1-5; clone_size: few; v_call: TRBV6-5; d_call: NA; cdr3_aa: CDGAGGNQPQHF; cdr3_nt: TGTGACGGGGCAGGGGGCAATCAGCCCCAGCATTTT
j_call: TRBJ2-3; clone_size: few; v_call: TRBV5-1; d_call: NA; cdr3_aa: CASSYRGTDTQYF; cdr3_nt: TGCGCCAGCAGCTACAGGGGCACAGATACGCAGTATTTT
j_call: TRBJ1-2; clone_size: NA; v_call: TRBV28; d_call: TRBD1; cdr3_aa: CASRGQGAISNYGYTF; cdr3_nt: TGTGCCAGCAGGGGACAGGGGGCCATCTCCAACTATGGCTACACCTTC